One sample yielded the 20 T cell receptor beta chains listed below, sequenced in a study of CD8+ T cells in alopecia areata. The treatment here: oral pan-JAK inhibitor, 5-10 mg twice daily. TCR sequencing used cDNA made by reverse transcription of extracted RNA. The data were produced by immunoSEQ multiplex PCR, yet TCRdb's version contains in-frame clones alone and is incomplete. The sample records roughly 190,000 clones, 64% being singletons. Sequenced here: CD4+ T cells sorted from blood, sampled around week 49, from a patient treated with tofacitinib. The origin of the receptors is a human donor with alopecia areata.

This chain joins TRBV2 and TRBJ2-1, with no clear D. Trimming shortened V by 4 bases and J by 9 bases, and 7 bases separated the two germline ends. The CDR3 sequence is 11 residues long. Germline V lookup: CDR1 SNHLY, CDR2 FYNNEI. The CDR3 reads CASSGLSEQFF. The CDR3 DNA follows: TGTGCCAGCAGTGGACTTAGTGAGCAGTTCTTC.

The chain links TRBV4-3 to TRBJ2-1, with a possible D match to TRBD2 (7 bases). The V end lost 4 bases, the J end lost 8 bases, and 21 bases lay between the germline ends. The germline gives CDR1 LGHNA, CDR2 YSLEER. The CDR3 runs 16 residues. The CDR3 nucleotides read TGCGCCAGCAGCCCCCACGGCCGGGGGGCAGGCGATGAGCAGTTCTTC. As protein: CASSPHGRGAGDEQFF.

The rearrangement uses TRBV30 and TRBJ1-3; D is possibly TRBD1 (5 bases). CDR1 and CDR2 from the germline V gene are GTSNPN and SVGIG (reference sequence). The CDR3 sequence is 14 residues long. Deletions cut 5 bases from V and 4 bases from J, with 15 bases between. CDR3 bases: TGTGCCTGGGGACCGGGACCTGGCGGAAACACCATATATTTT. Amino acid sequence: CAWGPGPGGNTIYF.

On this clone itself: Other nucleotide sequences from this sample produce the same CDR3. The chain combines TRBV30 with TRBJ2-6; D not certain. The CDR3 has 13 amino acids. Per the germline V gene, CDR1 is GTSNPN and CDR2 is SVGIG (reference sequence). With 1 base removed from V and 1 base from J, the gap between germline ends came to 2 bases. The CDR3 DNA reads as TGTGCCTGGAGTGGGTCTGGGGCCAACGTCCTGACTTTC. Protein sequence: CAWSGSGANVLTF.

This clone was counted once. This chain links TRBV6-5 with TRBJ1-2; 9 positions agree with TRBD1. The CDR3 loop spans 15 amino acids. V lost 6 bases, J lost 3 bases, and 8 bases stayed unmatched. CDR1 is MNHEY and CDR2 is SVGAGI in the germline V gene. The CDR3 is CASRTRDRAYYGYTF. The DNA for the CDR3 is TGTGCCAGCAGAACCAGGGACAGGGCTTACTATGGCTACACCTTC.

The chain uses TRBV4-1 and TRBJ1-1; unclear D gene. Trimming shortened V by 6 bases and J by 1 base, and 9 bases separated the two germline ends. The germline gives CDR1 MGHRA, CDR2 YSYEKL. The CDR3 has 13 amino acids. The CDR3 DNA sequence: TGCGCCAGCAGAACCGTTCCGAACACTGAAGCTTTCTTT. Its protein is CASRTVPNTEAFF.

CDR3 sequence: CATSRVSEGYTF. As DNA, the CDR3 is TGTGCCACCAGCAGAGTGTCAGAGGGCTACACCTTC. The rearrangement uses TRBV15 and TRBJ1-2; D unclear. The germline V gene has CDR1 LNHNV and CDR2 YYDKDF (reference sequence). The CDR3 is 12 residues long. Trimming removed 1 base from V and 8 bases from J, with 8 bases in between.

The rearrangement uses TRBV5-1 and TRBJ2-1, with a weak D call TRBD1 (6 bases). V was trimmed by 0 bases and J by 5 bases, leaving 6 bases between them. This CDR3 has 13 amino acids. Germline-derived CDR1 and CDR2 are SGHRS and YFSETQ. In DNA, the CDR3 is TGCGCCAGCAGCTTGGGACAGGACAATGAGCAGTTCTTC. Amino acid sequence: CASSLGQDNEQFF.

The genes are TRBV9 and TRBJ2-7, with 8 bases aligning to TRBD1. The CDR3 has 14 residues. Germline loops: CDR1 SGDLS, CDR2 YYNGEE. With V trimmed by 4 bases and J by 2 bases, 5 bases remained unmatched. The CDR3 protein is CASSRTGNPYEQYF. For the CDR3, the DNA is TGTGCCAGCAGCCGGACAGGGAATCCCTACGAGCAGTACTTC.

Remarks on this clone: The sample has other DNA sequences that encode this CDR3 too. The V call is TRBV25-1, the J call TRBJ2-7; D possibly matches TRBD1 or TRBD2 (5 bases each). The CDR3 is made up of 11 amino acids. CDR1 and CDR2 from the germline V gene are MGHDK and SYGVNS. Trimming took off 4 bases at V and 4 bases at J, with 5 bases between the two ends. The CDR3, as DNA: TGTGCCAGCAGTGGGGGGTACGAGCAGTACTTC. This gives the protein CASSGGYEQYF.

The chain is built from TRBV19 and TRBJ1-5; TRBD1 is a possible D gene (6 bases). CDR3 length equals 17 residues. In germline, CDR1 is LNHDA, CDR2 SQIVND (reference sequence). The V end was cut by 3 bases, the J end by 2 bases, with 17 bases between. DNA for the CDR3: TGTGCCAGTAGTATCAATGGACAGCAGAGGGGCAATCAGCCCCAGCATTTT. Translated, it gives CASSINGQQRGNQPQHF.

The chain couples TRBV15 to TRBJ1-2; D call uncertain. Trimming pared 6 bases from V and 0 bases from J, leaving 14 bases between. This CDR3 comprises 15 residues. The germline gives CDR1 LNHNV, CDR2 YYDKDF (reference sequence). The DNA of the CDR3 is TGTGCCACCAGGAACGGACGGATAACTAACTATGGCTACACCTTC. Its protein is CATRNGRITNYGYTF.

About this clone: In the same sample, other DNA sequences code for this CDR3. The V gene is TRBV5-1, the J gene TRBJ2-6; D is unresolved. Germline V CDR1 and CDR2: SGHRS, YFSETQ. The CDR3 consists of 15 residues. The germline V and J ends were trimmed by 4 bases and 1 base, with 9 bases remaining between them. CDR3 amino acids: CASSLGPSGANVLTF. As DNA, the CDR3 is TGCGCCAGCAGCCTAGGACCTTCTGGGGCCAACGTCCTGACTTTC. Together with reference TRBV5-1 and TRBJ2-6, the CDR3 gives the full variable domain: KAGVTQTPRYLIKTRGQQVTLSCSPISGHRSVSWYQQTPGQGLQFLFEYFSETQRNKGNFPGRFSGRQFSNSRSEMNVSTLELGDSALYLCASSLGPSGANVLTFGAGSRLTVL.

CDR3 loop: CASSDIVGNTGELFF. The CDR3 region has the DNA TGTGCCAGCAGTGATATCGTGGGGAACACCGGGGAGCTGTTTTTT. The V call is TRBV2, the J call TRBJ2-2; D is undetermined. Germline V gene lookup returns CDR1 SNHLY and CDR2 FYNNEI. This CDR3 comprises 15 residues. The V end was cut by 3 bases, the J end by 1 base, with 9 bases between.

The CDR3, as DNA: TGTGCCAGCAGCCCTGACTACGAGCAGTACTTC. As protein: CASSPDYEQYF. This chain uses TRBV2 with TRBJ2-7, with D uncertain. Germline V gene lookup returns CDR1 SNHLY and CDR2 FYNNEI. Trimming shortened V by 6 bases and J by 3 bases, and 6 bases separated the two germline ends. This CDR3 is 11 amino acids long. Filled out from reference TRBV2 and TRBJ2-7, the complete variable domain reads EPEVTQTPSHQVTQMGQEVILRCVPISNHLYFYWYRQILGQKVEFLVSFYNNEISEKSEIFDDQFSVERPDGSNFTLKIRSTKLEDSAMYFCASSPDYEQYFGPGTRLTVT.

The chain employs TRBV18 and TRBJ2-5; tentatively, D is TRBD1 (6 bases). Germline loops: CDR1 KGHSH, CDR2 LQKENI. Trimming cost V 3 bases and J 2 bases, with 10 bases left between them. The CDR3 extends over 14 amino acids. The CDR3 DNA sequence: TGTGCCAGCTCACCCGGGACAACTCAAGAGACCCAGTACTTC. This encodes CASSPGTTQETQYF.

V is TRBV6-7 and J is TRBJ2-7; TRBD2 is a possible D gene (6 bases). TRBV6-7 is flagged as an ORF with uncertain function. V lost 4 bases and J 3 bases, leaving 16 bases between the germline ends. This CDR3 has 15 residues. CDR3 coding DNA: TGTGCCAGCAGTTCCACACCGGTCGGGAGCTACGAGCAGTACTTC. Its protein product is CASSSTPVGSYEQYF.

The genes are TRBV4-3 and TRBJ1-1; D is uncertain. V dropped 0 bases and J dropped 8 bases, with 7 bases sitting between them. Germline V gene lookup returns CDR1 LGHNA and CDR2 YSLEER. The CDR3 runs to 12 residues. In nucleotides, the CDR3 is TGCGCCAGCAGCCAAGATAGGAGAGAAGCTTTCTTT. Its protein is CASSQDRREAFF.

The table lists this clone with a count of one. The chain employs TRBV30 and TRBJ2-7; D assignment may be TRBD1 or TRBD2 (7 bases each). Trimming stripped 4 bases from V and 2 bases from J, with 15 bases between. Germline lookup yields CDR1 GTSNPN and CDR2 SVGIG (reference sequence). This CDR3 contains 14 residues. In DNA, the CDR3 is TGTGCCTGGACGCCAGGGGGGGTAACCTACGAGCAGTACTTC. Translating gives CAWTPGGVTYEQYF.

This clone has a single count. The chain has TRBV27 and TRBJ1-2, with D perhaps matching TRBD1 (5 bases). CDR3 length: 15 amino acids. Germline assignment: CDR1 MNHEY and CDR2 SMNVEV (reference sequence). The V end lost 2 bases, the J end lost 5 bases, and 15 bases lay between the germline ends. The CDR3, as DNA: TGTGCCAGCAGTTTAAAGGGACCACTAGGGTATGGCTACACCTTC. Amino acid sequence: CASSLKGPLGYGYTF.